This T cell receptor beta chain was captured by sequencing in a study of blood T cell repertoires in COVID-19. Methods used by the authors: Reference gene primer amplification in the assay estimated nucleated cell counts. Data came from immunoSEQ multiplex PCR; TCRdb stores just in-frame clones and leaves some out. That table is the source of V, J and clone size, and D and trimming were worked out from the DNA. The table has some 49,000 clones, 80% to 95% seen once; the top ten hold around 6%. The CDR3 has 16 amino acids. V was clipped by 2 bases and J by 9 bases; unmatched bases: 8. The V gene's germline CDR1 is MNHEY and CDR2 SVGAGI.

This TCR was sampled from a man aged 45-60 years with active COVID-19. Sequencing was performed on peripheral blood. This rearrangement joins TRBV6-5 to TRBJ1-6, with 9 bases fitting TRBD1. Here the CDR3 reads CASSYGSGTGSSPLHF. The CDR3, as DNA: TGTGCCAGCAGTTACGGGTCCGGGACAGGGAGTTCACCCCTCCACTTT.